Below, 21 T cell receptor beta chains from the same sample are listed, as sequenced in a study of blood T cell repertoires in COVID-19. Measured with immunoSEQ multiplex PCR; TCRdb has only the in-frame clones, and not every one. The sample comprises about 150,000 clones, around 87% of which are singletons, and 3.5% to 4.5% rests with the top ten. The specimen was PBMCs or T cells enriched from blood (not recorded which). The receptors derive from a woman aged 40 to 49 who had been exposed to COVID-19.

The V call is TRBV5-3, the J call TRBJ2-7; D not resolved. TRBV5-3 is an ORF, with its function uncertain. There are 16 residues in the CDR3. V was shortened by 2 bases and J by 1 base, with 16 bases between the two germline ends. This chain's CDR3 is CARSFCLPTLSYEQYF. The CDR3, as DNA: TGTGCCAGAAGCTTTTGTCTTCCTACCCTATCCTACGAGCAGTACTTC.

This clone came up once. This chain uses TRBV6-5 with TRBJ2-2; 8 bases are shared with TRBD2. The V gene end was trimmed by 6 bases and the J gene end by 3 bases; junction bases not matched to a gene: 6. Germline assignment: CDR1 MNHEY and CDR2 SVGAGI. The CDR3 covers 15 residues. The CDR3 DNA reads TGTGCCAGCAGAACCGGGACTAGGCACACCGGGGAGCTGTTTTTT. It translates to CASRTGTRHTGELFF.

V gene TRBV27 combines with J gene TRBJ1-5, with D tentatively TRBD1 (5 bases). Trimming took off 4 bases at V and 0 bases at J, with 7 bases between the two ends. CDR1 and CDR2 (germline): MNHEY, SMNVEV (reference sequence). The CDR3 has 14 residues. CDR3 sequence reads: CASSSQGSNQPQHF. Written as DNA, the CDR3 is TGTGCCAGCAGTTCGCAGGGTAGCAATCAGCCCCAGCATTTT.

The rearrangement uses TRBV18 and TRBJ1-4; D might be TRBD1 (6 bases). Germline V gives CDR1 KGHSH, CDR2 LQKENI. V was trimmed by 4 bases and J by 4 bases, leaving 16 bases between them. The CDR3 length is 16 residues. The CDR3 reads CASSQRWDTHNEKLFF. The CDR3 DNA sequence: TGTGCCAGCTCACAACGGTGGGACACCCATAATGAAAAACTGTTTTTT.

A single count supports this clone. At the DNA level, this CDR3 is encoded by other sequences in the same sample as well. The chain recombines TRBV15 with TRBJ1-5, with unresolved D. The CDR3 spans 15 residues. Trimming left V 0 bases short and J 1 base short, with 7 bases between. Germline lookup yields CDR1 LNHNV and CDR2 YYDKDF (reference sequence). CDR3 sequence (DNA): TGTGCCACCAGCAGAGATCCTGGCAGCAATCAGCCCCAGCATTTT. Its protein product is CATSRDPGSNQPQHF.

The V gene is TRBV28, the J gene TRBJ1-1; D is uncertain. The CDR3 extends over 14 amino acids. Looked up from germline, CDR1 is MDHEN and CDR2 is SYDVKM. V was cut by 6 bases and J by 6 bases, with 17 bases left in between. This CDR3 reads CASSLDGIRAEAFF. In nucleotides, the CDR3 is TGTGCCAGCAGCCTCGACGGGATAAGGGCTGAAGCTTTCTTT.

V and J are TRBV10-1 and TRBJ2-7; D not resolved. Germline loops: CDR1 WNHNN, CDR2 SYGVQD (reference sequence). The CDR3 consists of 14 residues. Trimming shortened V by 2 bases and J by 0 bases, and 8 bases separated the two germline ends. As DNA, the CDR3 is TGCGCCAGCAGTGAGGGCGCTAGCTCCTACGAGCAGTACTTC. Translated, it gives CASSEGASSYEQYF.

This sequence joins TRBV19 and TRBJ2-7, with 13 bases aligning to TRBD2. Per the germline V gene, CDR1 is LNHDA and CDR2 is SQIVND (reference sequence). The CDR3 is 15 amino acids. The V segment lost 6 bases and the J segment 4 bases; nucleotides outside the gene matches: 6. The CDR3 here is CASSSRTSGRYEQYF. In nucleotides, the CDR3 is TGTGCCAGTAGCAGCCGGACTAGCGGGAGATACGAGCAGTACTTC. Looking up the rest from reference TRBV19 and TRBJ2-7 gives the full variable domain: DGGITQSPKYLFRKEGQNVTLSCEQNLNHDAMYWYRQDPGQGLRLIYYSQIVNDFQKGDIAEGYSVSREKKESFPLTVTSAQKNPTAFYLCASSSRTSGRYEQYFGPGTRLTVT.

The V and J genes are TRBV6-5 and TRBJ2-5; maybe TRBD2 (6 bases). There are 15 residues in the CDR3. Germline V gene data show CDR1 as MNHEY and CDR2 as SVGAGI. V was clipped by 0 bases and J by 0 bases, with 8 bases between them. CDR3 loop: CASSYSGGYQETQYF. In DNA form, the CDR3 reads TGTGCCAGCAGTTACTCTGGGGGGTACCAAGAGACCCAGTACTTC.

The chain links TRBV25-1 to TRBJ2-2; TRBD2 is a possible D gene (7 bases). Germline-derived CDR1 and CDR2 are MGHDK and SYGVNS. The CDR3 spans 15 residues. Between the trimmed V and J ends, which lost 8 bases and 4 bases, there was a span of 17 bases. CDR3 bases: TGTGCCAGCGGCCTGGGGGGGCCTGGCACCGGGGAGCTGTTTTTT. As protein: CASGLGGPGTGELFF.

The CDR3 bases are TGTGCCAGCGCCTTGGGACAGGGGGGAAATTCACCCCTCCACTTT. Protein product: CASALGQGGNSPLHF. V usage is TRBV19 and J usage is TRBJ1-6, with TRBD1 matching over 11 bases. The germline V gene has CDR1 LNHDA and CDR2 SQIVND (reference sequence). The CDR3 has 15 residues. V lost 9 bases to trimming and J lost 7 bases; unmatched junction nucleotides: 8.

This chain uses TRBV4-1 with TRBJ2-7, with 8 nucleotides matching TRBD1. This CDR3 contains 13 residues. Germline CDR1 reads MGHRA; CDR2 reads YSYEKL. V was clipped by 3 bases and J by 7 bases; unmatched bases: 5. As DNA, the CDR3 is TGCGCCAGCAGCCACGGGACAGGTTTGGAGCAGTACTTC. This translates into CASSHGTGLEQYF.

J is TRBJ1-1 and V is TRBV27; the match to TRBD1 covers 10 bases. Looked up from germline, CDR1 is MNHEY and CDR2 is SMNVEV (reference sequence). The CDR3 spans 14 residues. Losses at the gene ends were 5 bases for V and 5 bases for J; bases not matched to a gene: 5. As DNA, the CDR3 is TGTGCCAGCAGTAACTGGGACAGGGGTACTGAAGCTTTCTTT. It encodes CASSNWDRGTEAFF.

The rearrangement links TRBV28 to TRBJ2-1, with 9 bases identical to TRBD1. The trim removed 5 bases at V and 3 bases at J, leaving 5 bases unmatched. This CDR3 has 15 residues. Germline CDR1 MDHEN, CDR2 SYDVKM. The CDR3, as DNA: TGTGCCAGCAGTAAACAGGGGGCGGGCTACAATGAGCAGTTCTTC. Translation gives CASSKQGAGYNEQFF.

This rearrangement joins TRBV3-1 (or the pseudogene TRBV3-2) to TRBJ2-1; D possibly corresponds to TRBD2 (6 bases). Per germline, CDR1 LGHDT and CDR2 YNNKEL (reference sequence). V dropped 2 bases and J dropped 0 bases, with 11 bases sitting between them. This CDR3 is 16 amino acids long. Written as DNA, the CDR3 is TGTGCCAGCAGCCAACAGCGGGTGAGCTCCTACAATGAGCAGTTCTTC. It encodes CASSQQRVSSYNEQFF.

The sample holds a few counts of this clone. The V call is TRBV21-1, the J call TRBJ2-7; TRBD1 was called by the table and not checked on the DNA. TRBV21-1 is reported as a pseudogene. The CDR3 extends over 14 amino acids. In nucleotides, the CDR3 is TGTGCCAGCAGCTGGACAGCGATTCCCTACGAGCAGTACTTC. Its translation is CASSWTAIPYEQYF.

V is TRBV28 and J is TRBJ2-2; possibly TRBD1 for D (6 bases). Trimming removed 5 bases from V and 6 bases from J, with 22 bases in between. The CDR3 has 17 residues. CDR1 and CDR2 from the germline V gene are MDHEN and SYDVKM. The CDR3 coding sequence is TGTGCCAGCAGTAAGGAGACAGGAGGTCTTGGGGCCGGGGAGCTGTTTTTT. This translates into CASSKETGGLGAGELFF.

Regarding this clone: The sample has other DNA sequences that encode this CDR3 too. The genes are TRBV3-1 (or the pseudogene TRBV3-2) and TRBJ2-5; D is unresolved. Germline V gene lookup returns CDR1 LGHDT and CDR2 YNNKEL (reference sequence). CDR3 length: 12 residues. Trimming took off 0 bases at V and 4 bases at J, with 3 bases between the two ends. The CDR3 is CASSQDRETQYF. The DNA for the CDR3 is TGTGCCAGCAGCCAAGATCGAGAGACCCAGTACTTC.

The gene calls are TRBV3-1 (or the pseudogene TRBV3-2) and TRBJ1-2; TRBD1 matches at 10 bases. V lost 4 bases to trimming and J lost 1 base; unmatched junction nucleotides: 6. The CDR3 totals 16 residues. Germline V gene sequence: CDR1 LGHDT, CDR2 YNNKEL (reference sequence). Here the CDR3 DNA reads TGTGCCAGCAGCCCGACAGGGGGCCCAAATAACTATGGCTACACCTTC. Its translation: CASSPTGGPNNYGYTF.

The CDR3 bases are TGTGCCAGCAGCTTACATCAGGGCATGGGAGAGACCCAGTACTTC. This translates into CASSLHQGMGETQYF. The chain combines TRBV11-2 with TRBJ2-5; D is perhaps TRBD1 (5 bases). This CDR3 is built from 15 residues. In germline, CDR1 is SGHAT, CDR2 FQNNGV. V lost 2 bases and J lost 4, with 14 bases in between.

This clone was seen once. The chain uses TRBV7-9 and TRBJ1-1; D might be TRBD1 (6 bases). Germline CDR1 reads SEHNR; CDR2 reads FQNEAQ (reference sequence). V dropped 4 bases and J dropped 6 bases, with 21 bases sitting between them. The CDR3 runs 16 residues. CDR3 DNA: TGTGCCAGCAGCTCAACCGTAGGGGGAACCGACGCTGAAGCTTTCTTT. Amino acid sequence: CASSSTVGGTDAEAFF.